Presented here are 32 T cell receptor beta chains from one specimen sequenced in a study of blood T cell repertoires in COVID-19. Sequencing used immunoSEQ multiplex PCR; TCRdb keeps in-frame clones, though not all of them. This sample yields around 270,000 clones, of which over 75% are seen a single time; 3.1% belongs to the top ten. What was sequenced was PBMCs or T cells enriched from blood (not recorded which). The receptor source for this set is a woman aged 35 to 49 who had been exposed to COVID-19.

The J gene is TRBJ1-2, the V gene TRBV5-1; maybe TRBD1 (5 bases). Germline V CDR1 and CDR2: SGHRS, YFSETQ. Trimming removed 5 bases from V and 8 bases from J, with 16 bases in between. This CDR3 spans 13 amino acids. CDR3 residues: CASRSDIYRGYTF. The CDR3, as DNA: TGCGCCAGCAGATCGGACATTTACCGCGGCTACACCTTC.

The gene calls are TRBV14 and TRBJ2-7; maybe TRBD1 (5 bases). The CDR3 sequence is 13 residues long. Germline CDR1 is SGHDN and CDR2 is FVKESK. With 1 base removed from V and 7 bases from J, the gap between germline ends came to 11 bases. The CDR3 sequence is CASSQVPYREQYV. The CDR3 DNA sequence: TGTGCCAGCAGCCAAGTTCCGTACAGGGAGCAGTACGTC.

This rearrangement joins TRBV11-1 to TRBJ1-2, with TRBD1 matching over 9 bases. V was pared by 4 bases and J by 2 bases, with 8 bases of the junction left unmatched. The CDR3 consists of 16 residues. Germline assignment: CDR1 SGHAT and CDR2 FQDESV (reference sequence). The CDR3, as DNA: TGTGCCAGCAGCTCAATTAACAGGGGGCTGAACTATGGCTACACCTTC. Translating gives CASSSINRGLNYGYTF.

The chain recombines TRBV6-6 with TRBJ1-2, with D perhaps matching TRBD1 (5 bases). Germline V gives CDR1 MNHNY, CDR2 SVGAGI (reference sequence). The CDR3 has 13 residues. V gave up 4 bases and J gave up 0 bases, with 6 bases separating them. CDR3 region: CASSSTANYGYTF. The CDR3 region has the DNA TGTGCCAGCAGTTCGACAGCTAACTATGGCTACACCTTC.

The V gene is TRBV4-2, the J gene TRBJ1-4; D not resolved. The V end was cut by 0 bases, the J end by 5 bases, with 10 bases between. Per the germline V gene, CDR1 is LGHNA and CDR2 is YNFKEQ. CDR3 length: 15 amino acids. The CDR3 DNA is TGTGCCAGCAGCCAAGAAAAGAGGGCGAATGAAAAACTGTTTTTT. It translates to CASSQEKRANEKLFF.

V is TRBV7-9 and J is TRBJ2-7; a possible D gene is TRBD1 (6 bases). Looked up from germline, CDR1 is SEHNR and CDR2 is FQNEAQ (reference sequence). The CDR3 runs to 13 residues. V lost 2 bases and J 3 bases, leaving 8 bases between the germline ends. The CDR3 sequence is CASSLSGHYEQYF. CDR3 nucleotides: TGTGCCAGCAGCTTATCGGGACACTACGAGCAGTACTTC.

This clone was recorded once. The V and J genes are TRBV19 and TRBJ2-7; 8 positions match TRBD1. The CDR3 consists of 14 residues. From germline, CDR1 is LNHDA and CDR2 SQIVND (reference sequence). V lost 6 bases and J lost 5; bases outside the gene matches: 9. CDR3 coding DNA: TGTGCCAGTAGCAACTCGGACAGGGTGGACGAGCAGTACTTC. Its translation is CASSNSDRVDEQYF.

This chain uses TRBV10-3 with TRBJ2-5; D unresolved. Germline V gene sequence: CDR1 ENHRY, CDR2 SYGVKD. The CDR3 runs to 16 residues. Trimming removed 4 bases at V and 2 bases at J, with 17 bases between. The CDR3 DNA reads TGTGCCATCAGTGGCCCTAGAGGCAATACACAAGAGACCCAGTACTTC. It translates to CAISGPRGNTQETQYF.

V and J are TRBV24-1 and TRBJ2-2, with a tentative D call TRBD2 (5 bases). Trimming removed 4 bases at V and 3 bases at J, with 14 bases between. Per the germline V gene, CDR1 is KGHDR and CDR2 is SFDVKD. This CDR3 has 16 residues. The CDR3, as DNA: TGTGCCACCAGTGACCCGAAGGACTCGGACACCGGGGAGCTGTTTTTT. Protein sequence: CATSDPKDSDTGELFF.

The chain has TRBV25-1 and TRBJ2-4; 7 bases agree with TRBD2. There are 17 residues in the CDR3. Trimming at V came to 4 bases and at J to 0 bases, leaving 9 bases not matched to a gene. CDR1 is MGHDK and CDR2 is SYGVNS in the germline V gene. The chain's CDR3 is CASSGGGGDVAKNIQYF. Here the CDR3 DNA reads TGTGCCAGCAGTGGAGGTGGGGGGGACGTAGCCAAAAACATTCAGTACTTC.

Of note for this clone: The same CDR3 can be traced to other DNA sequences in this sample. The rearrangement joins TRBV29-1 to TRBJ2-3, with a possible D match to TRBD1 (5 bases). V dropped 3 bases and J dropped 6 bases, with 7 bases sitting between them. Per germline, CDR1 SQVTM and CDR2 ANQGSEA. This CDR3 has 11 amino acids. For the CDR3, the DNA is TGCAGCGTTGACAGGGCGGATACGCAGTATTTT. This codes for CSVDRADTQYF.

The chain links TRBV24-1 to TRBJ2-1; possible D gene TRBD2, 6 bases. CDR1 and CDR2 from the germline V gene are KGHDR and SFDVKD. V lost 4 bases and J 6 bases, leaving 18 bases between the germline ends. The length of the CDR3 is 16 residues. CDR3 DNA: TGTGCCACCAGTGACCCCGGGGGAAAAGAAGGCAATGAGCAGTTCTTC. It encodes CATSDPGGKEGNEQFF.

This clone was seen a handful of times. CDR3 sequence: CASSLFAGGYYGYTF. Here the CDR3 DNA reads TGTGCCAGCAGTTTATTCGCAGGGGGCTACTATGGCTACACCTTC. This chain uses TRBV27 with TRBJ1-2; 8 nucleotides agree with TRBD1. V lost 1 base to trimming and J lost 3 bases; unmatched junction nucleotides: 4. Looked up from germline, CDR1 is MNHEY and CDR2 is SMNVEV (reference sequence). The CDR3 has 15 amino acids.

The J gene is TRBJ2-1, the V gene TRBV19; 10 bases are a match to TRBD1. CDR3 length: 12 amino acids. Germline-derived CDR1 and CDR2 are LNHDA and SQIVND (reference sequence). V was clipped by 9 bases and J by 15 bases; unmatched bases: 11. The CDR3 sequence: CASSLTGGAVFF. Here the CDR3 DNA reads TGTGCCAGCAGTTTGACAGGGGGCGCGGTGTTCTTC.

The rearrangement links TRBV5-4 to TRBJ2-7, with 7 bases that match TRBD1. Germline lookup yields CDR1 SGHNT and CDR2 YYREEE (reference sequence). The CDR3 totals 15 residues. The CDR3 protein is CASSPGGQEVTSPDV. The CDR3 DNA reads as TGTGCCAGCAGCCCAGGGGGTCAGGAAGTTACCTCCCCGGACGTC.

The gene calls are TRBV7-3 and TRBJ2-1, with D unresolved. V was clipped by 1 base and J by 7 bases, with 8 bases between them. There are 13 residues in the CDR3. Germline CDR1 is SGHTA and CDR2 is FQGTGA. The CDR3 region is CASSLIVSNEQFF. For the CDR3, the DNA is TGTGCCAGCAGCTTAATAGTCTCAAATGAGCAGTTCTTC.

J is TRBJ1-3 and V is TRBV9; the D is unclear. The CDR3 covers 17 residues. CDR1 SGDLS and CDR2 YYNGEE come from the germline V gene. V was shortened by 0 bases and J by 0 bases, with 13 bases between the two germline ends. CDR3: CASSVVAEILSGNTIYF. CDR3 bases: TGTGCCAGCAGCGTAGTCGCGGAGATCCTCTCTGGAAACACCATATATTTT.

The chain joins TRBV28 to TRBJ2-5; D uncertain. Germline assignment: CDR1 MDHEN and CDR2 SYDVKM. The CDR3 spans 14 residues. Trimming took 3 bases from V and 7 from J, leaving 15 bases between them. DNA for the CDR3: TGTGCCAGCAGTTTTGGTACATCCATCACGACCCAGTACTTC. Protein product: CASSFGTSITTQYF.

The J gene is TRBJ2-1, the V gene TRBV4-2; 12 bases are shared with TRBD2. The CDR3 sequence is 16 residues long. V shed 0 bases and J 4 bases; nucleotides not matched to a gene: 1. Germline lookup yields CDR1 LGHNA and CDR2 YNFKEQ. The CDR3 DNA reads as TGTGCCAGCAGCCAAGATCTAGCGGGGGGGTACAATGAGCAGTTCTTC. It yields the protein CASSQDLAGGYNEQFF.

This chain joins TRBV29-1 and TRBJ1-1, with D possibly being TRBD1 (5 bases). In germline, CDR1 is SQVTM, CDR2 ANQGSEA. V lost 4 bases and J 5 bases, leaving 14 bases between the germline ends. The CDR3 totals 13 residues. The CDR3 nucleotides read TGCAGCGTTGGGGGCAGATTAGTAACTGAAGCTTTCTTT. Translating it yields CSVGGRLVTEAFF.

This chain links TRBV7-7 with TRBJ2-3, with D unresolved. V lost 5 bases and J 1 base, leaving 10 bases between the germline ends. The germline V gene has CDR1 SSHAT and CDR2 FNYEAQ (reference sequence). CDR3 size: 14 residues. In DNA form, the CDR3 reads TGTGCCAGCAGCCCCAACCGGGGCACAGATACGCAGTATTTT. Its protein is CASSPNRGTDTQYF.

The V call is TRBV10-3, the J call TRBJ1-1; the match to TRBD1 covers 7 bases. The CDR3 spans 15 residues. Germline V gene sequence: CDR1 ENHRY, CDR2 SYGVKD. V was clipped by 4 bases and J by 4 bases; unmatched bases: 9. CDR3 amino acids: CAISAQTGSSTEAFF. The CDR3 DNA follows: TGTGCCATCAGTGCCCAGACAGGGAGCAGCACTGAAGCTTTCTTT.

The chain joins TRBV7-2 to TRBJ2-1; 9 bases match TRBD2. V lost 5 bases and J lost 8; bases outside the gene matches: 16. The germline V gene has CDR1 SGHTA and CDR2 FQGNSA. The CDR3 runs 17 residues. The CDR3 nucleotides read TGTGCCAGCAGCCCTAAGGTAGGGCTAGCGGGAACCGATGAGCAGTTCTTC. Translated: CASSPKVGLAGTDEQFF.

The V and J genes are TRBV30 and TRBJ2-1; no clear D gene. Trimming shortened V by 3 bases and J by 4 bases, and 4 bases separated the two germline ends. The CDR3 runs 11 residues. Germline V gives CDR1 GTSNPN, CDR2 SVGIG (reference sequence). The CDR3 spells CAWSLYNEQFF. The CDR3 DNA follows: TGTGCCTGGAGCCTATACAATGAGCAGTTCTTC.

The chain uses TRBV27 and TRBJ1-1, with D unresolved. V lost 1 base, J lost 2 bases, and 5 bases lay in between. CDR3 length: 13 residues. From germline, CDR1 is MNHEY and CDR2 SMNVEV (reference sequence). The chain's CDR3 is CASSLYGNTEAFF. The CDR3 DNA follows: TGTGCCAGCAGTTTATACGGTAACACTGAAGCTTTCTTT.

V and J are TRBV7-9 and TRBJ2-1; D might be TRBD1 (5 bases). The length of the CDR3 is 14 residues. V lost 1 base, J lost 3 bases, and 7 bases lay in between. Germline values: CDR1 SEHNR, CDR2 FQNEAQ (reference sequence). CDR3 region: CASSLDRHYNEQFF. The CDR3, as DNA: TGTGCCAGCAGCTTAGACAGGCACTACAATGAGCAGTTCTTC.

The chain recombines TRBV28 with TRBJ2-7, with TRBD2 matching over 9 bases. The J segment lost 3 bases and the V segment lost 5 bases, leaving 11 bases of the junction unmatched. The germline V gene encodes CDR1 MDHEN and CDR2 SYDVKM. This CDR3 contains 16 residues. CDR3 nucleotide sequence: TGTGCCAGCAGTCCCGAAGTAGCGGGGGCCTTCTACGAGCAGTACTTC. Translating gives CASSPEVAGAFYEQYF.

This clone was observed a single time. The V and J genes are TRBV19 and TRBJ1-5; D gene ambiguous. CDR1 is LNHDA, CDR2 SQIVND, per germline (reference sequence). CDR3 length: 15 residues. The V end was cut by 4 bases, the J end by 0 bases, with 10 bases between. As DNA, the CDR3 is TGTGCCAGTAGTAGTGCTGCCTATAGCAATCAGCCCCAGCATTTT. This encodes CASSSAAYSNQPQHF.

The table lists this clone with a count of one. This rearrangement joins TRBV5-5 to TRBJ1-2, with 10 positions matching TRBD1. Germline loops: CDR1 SGHKS, CDR2 YYEKEE (reference sequence). The CDR3 loop spans 17 amino acids. The V gene end was trimmed by 0 bases and the J gene end by 8 bases; junction bases not matched to a gene: 13. The CDR3 nucleotides read TGTGCCAGCAGCTTGGATTGGACAGGGGGAGAGATCGACGGCTACACCTTC. Translating it yields CASSLDWTGGEIDGYTF.

This chain joins TRBV12-3 or TRBV12-4 and TRBJ2-7; tentative D call: TRBD2 (5 bases). Trimming took 1 base from V and 7 from J, leaving 11 bases between them. The CDR3 covers 13 residues. The CDR3 DNA reads TGTGCCAGCAGTTTAGGCAGGACGGGGGAGCAGTACGTC. This gives the protein CASSLGRTGEQYV.

CDR3 sequence (DNA): TGTGCCAGCAGTGGGACAGTCAATAACTATGGCTACACCTTC. Protein: CASSGTVNNYGYTF. The V and J genes are TRBV2 and TRBJ1-2; D possibly corresponds to TRBD1 (6 bases). Germline assignment: CDR1 SNHLY and CDR2 FYNNEI. The germline V and J ends were trimmed by 4 bases and 1 base, with 10 bases remaining between them. This CDR3 has 14 amino acids. Combining the CDR3 with reference TRBV2 and TRBJ1-2 gives the whole variable domain EPEVTQTPSHQVTQMGQEVILRCVPISNHLYFYWYRQILGQKVEFLVSFYNNEISEKSEIFDDQFSVERPDGSNFTLKIRSTKLEDSAMYFCASSGTVNNYGYTFGSGTRLTVV.

V is TRBV29-1 and J is TRBJ2-5; tentative D call: TRBD2 (5 bases). CDR3 length: 15 residues. V was trimmed by 7 bases and J by 5 bases, leaving 23 bases between them. Looked up from germline, CDR1 is SQVTM and CDR2 is ANQGSEA. The CDR3 spells CSAAAGRGSWETQYF. DNA for the CDR3: TGCAGCGCCGCGGCCGGACGGGGTTCGTGGGAGACCCAGTACTTC. Drawing the rest from reference TRBV29-1 and TRBJ2-5, the complete variable domain is SAVISQKPSRDICQRGTSLTIQCQVDSQVTMMFWYRQQPGQSLTLIATANQGSEATYESGFVIDKFPISRPNLTFSTLTVSNMSPEDSSIYLCSAAAGRGSWETQYFGPGTRLLVL.